The sequence of this TCR beta chain was determined in a study of cytomegalovirus exposure and HLA in healthy donors. Germline trimming cut 6 bases from V and 1 base from J; bases unmatched to any gene: 2. The CDR3 is 15 amino acids. Germline CDR1 reads LNHDA; CDR2 reads SQIVND (reference sequence). The PCR contained 60 Vbeta and 13 Jbeta primers. Using immunoSEQ multiplex PCR, the repertoire was profiled, and TCRdb retains in-frame clones only, with some absent. In the table there are about 160,000 clones, about three fifths of which are singletons. Study conclusions and caveats: Further analysis, carried out later, found HLA-associated TCR beta chains more clonally expanded than equally common other chains. Reportedly, a later analysis found an Asian-associated ancestry cluster had fewer N-insertions than the roughly 670-donor mean.

As to this clone: Its antigen is undetermined.

Samples came from healthy bone marrow donors. The gene calls are TRBV19 and TRBJ2-7; 14 bases line up with TRBD2. The origin of this receptor is a woman aged 55-69 years in good health and CMV-seropositive. What was sequenced was PBMCs. CDR3 residues: CASRGTSGRSYEQYF. CDR3 nucleotide sequence: TGTGCCAGTAGGGGGACTAGCGGGAGATCCTACGAGCAGTACTTC. The full variable domain, with the rest looked up from reference TRBV19 and TRBJ2-7, is DGGITQSPKYLFRKEGQNVTLSCEQNLNHDAMYWYRQDPGQGLRLIYYSQIVNDFQKGDIAEGYSVSREKKESFPLTVTSAQKNPTAFYLCASRGTSGRSYEQYFGPGTRLTVT.